A selection of T cell receptor beta chains follows, all from one sample in a study of CD8 T cells in cerebrospinal fluid in Alzheimer's disease. TCRdb derives one entry per CDR3 protein from the 10x single-cell sequencing reads, leaving out DNA. In total, the table holds under 1,500 distinct CDR3 sequences. The sample consisted of cerebrospinal fluid. The receptor set was obtained from a human donor in good health. CDR3s include the opening cysteine and the closing phenylalanine or tryptophan. Size tells how often a clone was seen (once, few, many) or the class of an expanded clone, and some rows leave it out.

medium-sized,TRBV2,TRBJ2-5,CASTQGLGETQYF
-,TRBV20-1,TRBJ2-7,CSAQKPGQGAGEQYF
medium-sized,TRBV18,TRBJ2-3,CASSPLTRTPRESPDTQYF
large,TRBV7-2,TRBJ2-7,CASSFMGSSYEQYF
large,TRBV7-2,TRBJ2-7,CASSLPLGEQYF
medium-sized,TRBV20-1,TRBJ2-7,CSAPSTGAGGRYEQYF
-,TRBV4-1,TRBJ2-3,CASSQHQDTQYF
medium-sized,TRBV20-1,TRBJ1-2,CSATGGASYGYTF
medium-sized,TRBV7-8,TRBJ2-3,CASSPLTSGTSYF
medium-sized,TRBV6-4,TRBJ1-1,CASSEEGSNTEAFF
large,TRBV18,TRBJ1-1,CASSPLDRVLVFF
medium-sized,TRBV12-3/TRBV12-4,TRBJ2-7,CASSTQGYEQYF
medium-sized,TRBV21-1,TRBJ2-3,CASSKTVVTDTQYF
large,TRBV10-3,TRBJ1-2,CAISEGAQHNYGYTF
large,TRBV7-9,TRBJ2-7,CASSQTGGSSYEQYF
large,TRBV29-1,TRBJ2-7,CSVKEATLVTYEQYF
medium-sized,TRBV6-5,TRBJ2-1,CASSERRMSYNEQFF
medium-sized,TRBV28,TRBJ2-2,CASSYIGELFF
-,TRBV6-2/TRBV6-3,TRBJ1-6,CASLPRVSSYNSPLHF
large,TRBV7-3,TRBJ2-3,CASSLRGSTDTQYF
-,TRBV6-6,TRBJ2-5,CASSFGQGEETQYF
medium-sized,TRBV29-1,TRBJ2-5,CSGTSGMETQYF
medium-sized,TRBV2,TRBJ2-2,CASRAGVGRAGELFF
-,TRBV6-1,TRBJ2-1,CASSPGLAATNEQFF
large,TRBV20-1,TRBJ2-1,CSAGGAWDEQFF
medium-sized,TRBV11-3,TRBJ2-2,CASSLDGIATGELFF
-,TRBV5-8,TRBJ2-7,CASSLNRRVSSYEQYF
medium-sized,TRBV24-1,TRBJ2-7,CATSGTGSSRQYF
large,TRBV2,TRBJ1-1,CASGRQRANTEAFF
large,TRBV20-1,TRBJ1-2,CSASVRSGLGGYTF
medium-sized,TRBV5-1,TRBJ1-5,CASSQGGSSNQPQHF
medium-sized,TRBV5-4,TRBJ2-1,CASHASGFSGYNEQFF
medium-sized,TRBV25-1,TRBJ1-1,CASSESGDRRTTEAFF
medium-sized,TRBV20-1,TRBJ2-5,CSARGGTSGETQYF
medium-sized,TRBV18,TRBJ1-1,CASSADIPNTEAFF
medium-sized,TRBV18,TRBJ1-3,CASSPPRVSGNTIYF
large,TRBV12-3/TRBV12-4,TRBJ2-7,CASSRGQGLLQYF
large,TRBV6-6,TRBJ2-3,CASSNRKPTDTQYF
-,TRBV28,TRBJ2-7,CASKRREGPEQYF
medium-sized,TRBV6-5,TRBJ2-3,CASSRDSTDTQYF
medium-sized,TRBV28,TRBJ1-6,CASSFGGSSYNSPLHF
medium-sized,TRBV20-1,TRBJ1-4,CSARVGAAHNEKLFF
medium-sized,TRBV6-4,TRBJ1-5,CAPARAPPSTVAQHF
medium-sized,TRBV5-6,TRBJ1-2,CASSPGTVYGYTF
large,TRBV27,TRBJ1-2,CASSPGDRVYGYTF
medium-sized,TRBV19,TRBJ1-5,CASSNAGNQPQHF
large,TRBV5-1,TRBJ1-5,CASSLDGDHSNQPQHF
medium-sized,TRBV28,TRBJ1-2,CASSRTALSGYTF
medium-sized,TRBV28,TRBJ1-5,CASRVGTYQPQHF
large,TRBV7-2,TRBJ1-2,CASSLSRDIPGYTF
medium-sized,TRBV24-1,TRBJ2-7,CATSDYYEQYF
medium-sized,TRBV9,TRBJ2-1,CASSVNSRAYNEQFF
medium-sized,TRBV7-9,TRBJ1-3,CASSYLSSGNTIYF
-,TRBV11-2,TRBJ2-3,CASSQSLLRGGTDTQYF
medium-sized,TRBV18,TRBJ1-2,CASSPPTDRYGYTF
large,TRBV4-1,TRBJ2-7,CASSQGVGLYEQYF
-,TRBV9,TRBJ1-5,CASSVEPGQGNQPQHF